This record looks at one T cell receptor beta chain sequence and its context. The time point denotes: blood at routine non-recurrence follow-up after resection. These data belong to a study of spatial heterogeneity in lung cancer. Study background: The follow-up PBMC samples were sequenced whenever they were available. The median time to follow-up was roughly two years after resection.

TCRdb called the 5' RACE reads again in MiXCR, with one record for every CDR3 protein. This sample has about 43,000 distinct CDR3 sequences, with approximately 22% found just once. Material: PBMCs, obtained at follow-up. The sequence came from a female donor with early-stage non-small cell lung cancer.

CDR3: CASNILWAGGEYEDTF. Here the CDR3 DNA reads TGTGCCAGCAACATACTATGGGCAGGGGGAGAGTATGAGGACACCTTC. The rearrangement joins TRBV7-2 to TRBJ1-2; TRBD1 matches 7 bases. This CDR3 contains 16 residues. The V gene's germline CDR1 is SGHTA and CDR2 FQGNSA. V lost 7 bases to trimming and J lost 12 bases; unmatched junction nucleotides: 23.